A selection of T cell receptor beta chains follows, all from one sample in a study of T-cell memory formation after mild COVID-19. TCRdb ran MiXCR on the 5' RACE reads and lists one entry per CDR3 protein. The sample lists about 210,000 distinct CDR3 sequences, 27% seen once, with roughly an eighth in the top ten. Sequencing input: PBMCs or a T cell subset sorted from them (not recorded which). Receptors were obtained from an adult woman who had mild COVID-19 (a few samples of this study predate the infection). Cell type and time point are not known. Each CDR3 is given with its conserved first and last residue.

v_call,j_call,cdr3_aa
TRBV21-1,TRBJ2-7,CASSLLGDDEQYF
TRBV5-6,TRBJ1-1,CASSLDGGPNTEAFF
TRBV3-1,TRBJ2-3,CASSQKPGNLFPDTQYF
TRBV7-2,TRBJ2-1,CASSLGLAGGSYNEQFF
TRBV25-1,TRBJ2-2,CASSDLGASVEWTGELFF
TRBV9,TRBJ2-7,CASSVGGVGYEQYF
TRBV7-3,TRBJ2-3,CASSFDFDRATSTDTQYF
TRBV24-1,TRBJ2-3,CATSDGPPMGDTQYF
TRBV5-4,TRBJ2-1,CASRLVGTGLFF
TRBV6-2/TRBV6-3,TRBJ1-2,CASSFTSPYGYTF